This T cell receptor beta chain was profiled in a study of T cells after yellow fever vaccination. Study results and limitations: Abundant bulk-population clonotypes could contaminate the FACS-sorted repertoires. In post-booster samples, most primary-vaccination clones reappeared (just under 98% CD4, 88% CD8).

UMIs were added to TCR cDNA along with a universal primer site when it was made by 5'RACE template switching. Via MiXCR, TCRdb re-called the 5' RACE reads, giving one row per CDR3 protein. The top ten hold 15% to 20% of the sample, which has about 580,000 distinct CDR3 sequences, less than 20% seen once. This clonotype was seen only a few times. The antigen is undetermined. The CDR3 runs 15 residues. With 2 bases clipped from V and 3 bases from J, the junction kept 7 bases outside the gene matches. CDR1 is SGHNT and CDR2 is YYREEE in the germline V gene (reference sequence). The rearrangement links TRBV5-4 to TRBJ1-1; 7 bases are shared with TRBD1. Sequencing was performed on PBMCs, taken about 5 days after the first yellow fever vaccination. The TCR was taken from a man aged 18 to 30 who received the YFV17D yellow fever vaccine. Here the CDR3 reads CASSFTEGAHTEAFF. CDR3 bases: TGTGCCAGCAGCTTCACCGAGGGGGCACACACTGAAGCTTTCTTT.